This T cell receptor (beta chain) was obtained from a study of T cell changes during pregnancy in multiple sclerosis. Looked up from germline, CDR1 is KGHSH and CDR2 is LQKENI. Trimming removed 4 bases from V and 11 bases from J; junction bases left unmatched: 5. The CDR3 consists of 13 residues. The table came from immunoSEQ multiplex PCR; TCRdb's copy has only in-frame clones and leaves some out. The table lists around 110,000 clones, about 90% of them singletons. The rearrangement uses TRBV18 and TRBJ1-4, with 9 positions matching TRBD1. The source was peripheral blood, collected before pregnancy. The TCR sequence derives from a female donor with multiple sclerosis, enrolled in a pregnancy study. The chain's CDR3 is CASSRDRAEKLFF. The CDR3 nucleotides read TGTGCCAGCTCACGGGACAGGGCGGAGAAACTGTTTTTT.